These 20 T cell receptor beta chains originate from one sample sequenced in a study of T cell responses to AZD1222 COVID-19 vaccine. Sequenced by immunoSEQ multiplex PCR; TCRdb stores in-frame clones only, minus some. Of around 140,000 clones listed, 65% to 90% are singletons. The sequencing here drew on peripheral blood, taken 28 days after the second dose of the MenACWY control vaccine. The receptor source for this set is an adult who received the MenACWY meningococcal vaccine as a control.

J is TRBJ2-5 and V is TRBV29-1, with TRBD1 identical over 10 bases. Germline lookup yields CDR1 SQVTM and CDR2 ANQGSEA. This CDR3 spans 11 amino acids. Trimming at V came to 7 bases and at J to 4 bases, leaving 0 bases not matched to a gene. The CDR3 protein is CSGDRGETQYF. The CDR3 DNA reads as TGCAGCGGGGACAGGGGAGAGACCCAGTACTTC. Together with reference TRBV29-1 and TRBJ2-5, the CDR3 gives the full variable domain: SAVISQKPSRDICQRGTSLTIQCQVDSQVTMMFWYRQQPGQSLTLIATANQGSEATYESGFVIDKFPISRPNLTFSTLTVSNMSPEDSSIYLCSGDRGETQYFGPGTRLLVL.

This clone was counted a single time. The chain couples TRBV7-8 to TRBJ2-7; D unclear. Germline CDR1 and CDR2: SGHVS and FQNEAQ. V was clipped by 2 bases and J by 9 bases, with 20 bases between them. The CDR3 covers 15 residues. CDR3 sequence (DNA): TGTGCCAGCAGCTTATGGCCAGGAGCCTCCTGGGGGCAGTACTTC. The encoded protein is CASSLWPGASWGQYF. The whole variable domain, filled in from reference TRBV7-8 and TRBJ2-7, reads GAGVSQSPRYKVAKRGQDVALRCDPISGHVSLFWYQQALGQGPEFLTYFQNEAQLDKSGLPSDRFFAERPEGSVSTLKIQRTQQEDSAVYLCASSLWPGASWGQYFGPGTRLTVT.

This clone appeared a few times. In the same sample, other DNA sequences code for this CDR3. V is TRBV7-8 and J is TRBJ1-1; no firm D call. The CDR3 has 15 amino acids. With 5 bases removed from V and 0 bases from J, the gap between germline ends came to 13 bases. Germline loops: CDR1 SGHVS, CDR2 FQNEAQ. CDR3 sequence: CASSLSGLLNTEAFF. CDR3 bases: TGTGCCAGCAGCCTGTCAGGACTGCTGAACACTGAAGCTTTCTTT. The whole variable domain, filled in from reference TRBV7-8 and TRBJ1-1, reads GAGVSQSPRYKVAKRGQDVALRCDPISGHVSLFWYQQALGQGPEFLTYFQNEAQLDKSGLPSDRFFAERPEGSVSTLKIQRTQQEDSAVYLCASSLSGLLNTEAFFGQGTRLTVV.

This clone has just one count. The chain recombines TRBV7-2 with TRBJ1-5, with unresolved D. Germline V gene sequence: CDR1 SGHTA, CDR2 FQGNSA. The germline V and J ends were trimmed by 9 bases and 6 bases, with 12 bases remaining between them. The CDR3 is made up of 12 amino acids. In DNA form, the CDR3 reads TGTGCCAGTACCCGCGCGGGTCAGCCCCAGCATTTT. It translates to CASTRAGQPQHF.

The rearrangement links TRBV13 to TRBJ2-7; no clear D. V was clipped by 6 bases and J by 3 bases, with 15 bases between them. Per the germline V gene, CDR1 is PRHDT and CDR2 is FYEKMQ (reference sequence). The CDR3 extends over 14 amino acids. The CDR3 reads CASSSRSSFYEQYF. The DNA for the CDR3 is TGTGCCAGCAGTTCTAGGTCTAGTTTCTACGAGCAGTACTTC.

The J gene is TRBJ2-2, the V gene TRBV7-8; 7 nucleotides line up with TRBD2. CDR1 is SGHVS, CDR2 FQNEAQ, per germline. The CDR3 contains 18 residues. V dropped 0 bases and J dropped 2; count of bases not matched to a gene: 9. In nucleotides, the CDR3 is TGTGCCAGCAGCTTAGCGCGGGTCGGGGGGAAAAACACCGGGGAGCTGTTTTTT. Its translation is CASSLARVGGKNTGELFF.

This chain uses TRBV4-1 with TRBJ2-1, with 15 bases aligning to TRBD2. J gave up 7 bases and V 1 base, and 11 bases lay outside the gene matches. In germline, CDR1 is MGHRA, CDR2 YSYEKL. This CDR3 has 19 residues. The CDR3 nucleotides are TGCGCCAGCAGCCAAGTGGGACTAGCGGGAGGCCCGGTGTGGAATGAGCAGTTCTTC. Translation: CASSQVGLAGGPVWNEQFF.

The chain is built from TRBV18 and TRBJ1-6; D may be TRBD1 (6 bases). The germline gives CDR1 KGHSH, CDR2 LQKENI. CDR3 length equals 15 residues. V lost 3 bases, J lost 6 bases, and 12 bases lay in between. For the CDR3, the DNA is TGTGCCAGCTCACCCCTGGACAGTTTTAATTCACCCCTCCACTTT. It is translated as CASSPLDSFNSPLHF.

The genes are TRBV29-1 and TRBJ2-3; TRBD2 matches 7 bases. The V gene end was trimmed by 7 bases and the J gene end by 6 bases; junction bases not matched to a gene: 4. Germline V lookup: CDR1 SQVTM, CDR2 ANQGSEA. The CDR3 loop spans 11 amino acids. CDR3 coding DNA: TGCAGCGCGGGGGGTTGGGATACGCAGTATTTT. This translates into CSAGGWDTQYF.

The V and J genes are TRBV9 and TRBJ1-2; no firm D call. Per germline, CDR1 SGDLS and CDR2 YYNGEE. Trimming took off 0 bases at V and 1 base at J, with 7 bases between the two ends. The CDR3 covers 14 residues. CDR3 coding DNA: TGTGCCAGCAGCGTAGGTCCGGATAACTATGGCTACACCTTC. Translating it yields CASSVGPDNYGYTF.

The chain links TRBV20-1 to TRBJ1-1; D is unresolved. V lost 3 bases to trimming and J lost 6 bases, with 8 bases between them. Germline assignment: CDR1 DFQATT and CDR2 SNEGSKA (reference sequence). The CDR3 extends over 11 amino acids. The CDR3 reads CSASSTSEAFF. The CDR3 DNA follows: TGCAGTGCTAGTAGTACCTCTGAAGCTTTCTTT.

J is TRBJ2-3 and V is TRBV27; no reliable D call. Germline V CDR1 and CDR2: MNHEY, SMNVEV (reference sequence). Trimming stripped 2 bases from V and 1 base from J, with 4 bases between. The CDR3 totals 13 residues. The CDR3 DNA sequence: TGTGCCAGCAGTTTAACCCGCACAGATACGCAGTATTTT. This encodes CASSLTRTDTQYF.

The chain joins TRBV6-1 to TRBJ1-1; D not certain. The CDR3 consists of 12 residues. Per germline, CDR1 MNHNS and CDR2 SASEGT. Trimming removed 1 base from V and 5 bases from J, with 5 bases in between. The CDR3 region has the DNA TGTGCCAGCAGTGAAGGGGAAACTGAAGCTTTCTTT. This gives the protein CASSEGETEAFF.

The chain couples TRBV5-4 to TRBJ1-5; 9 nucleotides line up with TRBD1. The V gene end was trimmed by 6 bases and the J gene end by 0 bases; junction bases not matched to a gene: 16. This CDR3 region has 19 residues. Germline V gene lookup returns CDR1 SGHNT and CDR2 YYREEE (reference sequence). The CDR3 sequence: CASTRIGRDRDDSNQPQHF. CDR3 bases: TGTGCCAGCACCAGAATCGGCCGGGACAGGGATGATAGCAATCAGCCCCAGCATTTT.

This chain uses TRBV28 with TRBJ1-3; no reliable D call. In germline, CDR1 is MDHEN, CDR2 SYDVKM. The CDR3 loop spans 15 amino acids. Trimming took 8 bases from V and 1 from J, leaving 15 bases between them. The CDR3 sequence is CASGVLLSSGNTIYF. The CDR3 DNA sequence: TGTGCCAGCGGAGTTCTATTATCTTCTGGAAACACCATATATTTT.

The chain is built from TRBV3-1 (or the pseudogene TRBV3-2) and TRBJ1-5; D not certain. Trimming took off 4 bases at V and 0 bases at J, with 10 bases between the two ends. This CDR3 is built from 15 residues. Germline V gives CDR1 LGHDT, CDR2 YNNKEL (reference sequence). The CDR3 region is CASSPTKGSNQPQHF. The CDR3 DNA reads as TGTGCCAGCAGCCCTACGAAGGGTAGCAATCAGCCCCAGCATTTT.

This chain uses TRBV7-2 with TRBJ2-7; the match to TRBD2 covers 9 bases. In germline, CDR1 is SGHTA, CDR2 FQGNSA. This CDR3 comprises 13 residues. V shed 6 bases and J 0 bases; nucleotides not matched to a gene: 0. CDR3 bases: TGTGCCAGCAGTAGCGGGGGCTCCTACGAGCAGTACTTC. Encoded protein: CASSSGGSYEQYF.

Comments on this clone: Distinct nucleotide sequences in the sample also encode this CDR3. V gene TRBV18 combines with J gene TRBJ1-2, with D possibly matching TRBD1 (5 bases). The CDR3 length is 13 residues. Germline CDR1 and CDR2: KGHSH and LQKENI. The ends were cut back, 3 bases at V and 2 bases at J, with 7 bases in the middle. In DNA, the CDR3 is TGTGCCAGCTCACCTGAGGGGAACTATGGCTACACCTTC. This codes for CASSPEGNYGYTF.

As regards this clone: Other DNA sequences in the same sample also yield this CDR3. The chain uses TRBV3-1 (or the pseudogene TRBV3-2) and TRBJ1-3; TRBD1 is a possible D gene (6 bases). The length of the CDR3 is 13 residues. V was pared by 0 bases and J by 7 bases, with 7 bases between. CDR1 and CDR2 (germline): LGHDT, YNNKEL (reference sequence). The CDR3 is CASSQDRGNTIYF. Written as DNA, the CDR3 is TGTGCCAGCAGCCAAGATAGGGGGAACACCATATATTTT.

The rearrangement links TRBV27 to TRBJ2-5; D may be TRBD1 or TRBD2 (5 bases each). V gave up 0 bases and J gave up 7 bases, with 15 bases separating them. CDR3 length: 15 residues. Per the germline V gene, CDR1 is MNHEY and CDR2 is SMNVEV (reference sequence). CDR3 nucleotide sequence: TGTGCCAGCAGTTTATCGATGGGGGATTCCGGGACCCAGTACTTC. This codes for CASSLSMGDSGTQYF.